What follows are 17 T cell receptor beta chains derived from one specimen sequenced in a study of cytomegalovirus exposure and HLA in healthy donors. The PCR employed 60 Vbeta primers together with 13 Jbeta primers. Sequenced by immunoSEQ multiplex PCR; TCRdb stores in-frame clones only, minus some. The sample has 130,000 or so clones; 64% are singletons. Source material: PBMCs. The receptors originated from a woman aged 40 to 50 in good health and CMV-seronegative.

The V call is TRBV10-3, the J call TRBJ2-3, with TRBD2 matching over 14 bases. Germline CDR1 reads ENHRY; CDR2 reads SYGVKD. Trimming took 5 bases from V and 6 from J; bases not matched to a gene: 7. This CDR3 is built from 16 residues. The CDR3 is CAISTRTSGGRDTQYF. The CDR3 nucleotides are TGTGCCATCAGTACCCGGACTAGCGGGGGGCGGGATACGCAGTATTTT.

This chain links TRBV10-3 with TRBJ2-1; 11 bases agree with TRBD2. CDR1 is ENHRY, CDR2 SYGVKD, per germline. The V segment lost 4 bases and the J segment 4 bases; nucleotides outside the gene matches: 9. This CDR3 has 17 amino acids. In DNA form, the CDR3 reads TGTGCCATCAGTGGAGGGGCTAGCGGGGGGTTGTACAATGAGCAGTTCTTC. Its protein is CAISGGASGGLYNEQFF.

CDR3 residues: CASNTSGEPYEQYF. As DNA, the CDR3 is TGTGCCAGCAATACTAGCGGGGAGCCCTACGAGCAGTACTTC. The chain recombines TRBV21-1 with TRBJ2-7; TRBD2 was called by the table and not checked on the DNA. TRBV21-1 is tagged as a pseudogene. CDR3 length: 14 residues.

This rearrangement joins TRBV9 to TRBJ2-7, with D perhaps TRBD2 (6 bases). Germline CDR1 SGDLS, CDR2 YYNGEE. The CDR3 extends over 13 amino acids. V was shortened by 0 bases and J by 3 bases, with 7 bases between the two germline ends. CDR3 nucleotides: TGTGCCAGCAGCGTAGGGGGGGACTACGAGCAGTACTTC. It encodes CASSVGGDYEQYF.

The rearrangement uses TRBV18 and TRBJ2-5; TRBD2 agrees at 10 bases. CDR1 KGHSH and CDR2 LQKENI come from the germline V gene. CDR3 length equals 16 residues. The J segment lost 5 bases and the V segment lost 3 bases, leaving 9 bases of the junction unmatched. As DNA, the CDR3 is TGTGCCAGCTCACCTGCAGGGACTAGCGCAGGGGAGACCCAGTACTTC. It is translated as CASSPAGTSAGETQYF.

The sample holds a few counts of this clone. CDR3 DNA: TGTGCCAGCAGCTCATCTAGCGGGGAGACCTACGAGCAGTACTTC. Protein sequence: CASSSSSGETYEQYF. The chain carries TRBV7-2 and TRBJ2-7; 9 bases are shared with TRBD2. The CDR3 covers 15 residues. Germline-derived CDR1 and CDR2 are SGHTA and FQGNSA. The junction had 6 bases not matched to a gene; V was cut back by 4 bases and J by 2 bases.

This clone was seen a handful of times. The chain's CDR3 is CASSQGPTQETQYF. The CDR3 DNA follows: TGTGCCAGCAGCCAAGGGCCCACGCAAGAGACCCAGTACTTC. V is TRBV4-2 and J is TRBJ2-5; D is uncertain. Germline V gene sequence: CDR1 LGHNA, CDR2 YNFKEQ. The CDR3 is 14 amino acids. V lost 1 base and J 2 bases, leaving 8 bases between the germline ends.

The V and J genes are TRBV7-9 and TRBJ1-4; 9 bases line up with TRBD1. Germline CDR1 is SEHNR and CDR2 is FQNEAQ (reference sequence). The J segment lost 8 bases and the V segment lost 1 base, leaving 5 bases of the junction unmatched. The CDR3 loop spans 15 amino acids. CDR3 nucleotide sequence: TGTGCCAGCAGCTTAGAGACAGGGGGAGGAGAAAAACTGTTTTTT. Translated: CASSLETGGGEKLFF.

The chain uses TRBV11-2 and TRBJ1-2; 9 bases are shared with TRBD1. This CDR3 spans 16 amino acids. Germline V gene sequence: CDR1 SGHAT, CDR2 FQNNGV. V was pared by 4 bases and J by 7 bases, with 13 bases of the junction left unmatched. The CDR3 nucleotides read TGTGCCAGCAGCTCCAACCTCGGACAGGGGCGAGGTGGCTACACCTTC. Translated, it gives CASSSNLGQGRGGYTF.

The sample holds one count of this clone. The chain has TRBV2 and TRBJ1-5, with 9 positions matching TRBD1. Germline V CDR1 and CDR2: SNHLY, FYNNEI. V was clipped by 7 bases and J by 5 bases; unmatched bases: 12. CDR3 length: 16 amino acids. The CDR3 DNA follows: TGTGCCAGCACCCAGTCCCGGACAGGGGTCGATCAGCCCCAGCATTTT. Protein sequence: CASTQSRTGVDQPQHF.

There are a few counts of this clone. CDR3 region: CASGRTGDPGNTIYF. CDR3 bases: TGCGCCAGCGGTCGGACAGGCGATCCTGGAAACACCATATATTTT. The rearrangement uses TRBV5-1 and TRBJ1-3; TRBD1 agrees at 7 bases. Per the germline V gene, CDR1 is SGHRS and CDR2 is YFSETQ. V lost 7 bases to trimming and J lost 2 bases; unmatched junction nucleotides: 9. This CDR3 contains 15 residues.

The CDR3 coding sequence is TGCGCCAGCAGTGAGTCCAGGGGTCTCGTACCCTACGAGCAGTACTTC. Its translation is CASSESRGLVPYEQYF. The genes are TRBV10-1 and TRBJ2-7; D is possibly TRBD1 (6 bases). Deletions cut 0 bases from V and 2 bases from J, with 14 bases between. This CDR3 is built from 16 residues. CDR1 is WNHNN and CDR2 is SYGVQD in the germline V gene (reference sequence).

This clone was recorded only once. The CDR3, as DNA: TGTGCCAGCAGTCGCTCGGAAGGGGGAGCTTTCTTT. Translating it yields CASSRSEGGAFF. The chain couples TRBV9 to TRBJ1-1; possible D gene TRBD1, 6 bases. Per the germline V gene, CDR1 is SGDLS and CDR2 is YYNGEE. V was clipped by 5 bases and J by 10 bases, with 15 bases between them. The CDR3 runs to 12 residues.

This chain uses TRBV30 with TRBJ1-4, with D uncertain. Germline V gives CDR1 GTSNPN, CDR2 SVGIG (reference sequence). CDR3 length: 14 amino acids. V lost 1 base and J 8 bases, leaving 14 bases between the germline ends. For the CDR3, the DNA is TGTGCCTGGAGTGCCCGAGGTTTTGGGGAAAAACTGTTTTTT. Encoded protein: CAWSARGFGEKLFF.

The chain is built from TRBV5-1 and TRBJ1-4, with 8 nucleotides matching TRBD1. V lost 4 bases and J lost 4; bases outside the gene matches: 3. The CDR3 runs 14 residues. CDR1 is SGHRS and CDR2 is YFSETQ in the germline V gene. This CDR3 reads CASSQTGDNEKLFF. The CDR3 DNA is TGCGCCAGCAGCCAGACAGGGGATAATGAAAAACTGTTTTTT.

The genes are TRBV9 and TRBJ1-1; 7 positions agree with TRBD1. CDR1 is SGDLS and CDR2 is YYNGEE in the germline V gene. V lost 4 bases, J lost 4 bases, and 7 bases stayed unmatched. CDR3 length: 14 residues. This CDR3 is CASSPAGGSTEAFF. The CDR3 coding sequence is TGTGCCAGCAGCCCCGCAGGGGGGAGCACTGAAGCTTTCTTT.

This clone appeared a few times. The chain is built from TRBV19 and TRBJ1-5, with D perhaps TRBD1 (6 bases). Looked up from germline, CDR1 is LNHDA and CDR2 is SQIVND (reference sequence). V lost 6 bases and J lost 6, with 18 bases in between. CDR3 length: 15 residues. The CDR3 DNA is TGTGCCAGTAGCCCTCAGGGGCGCGGAACTCAGCCCCAGCATTTT. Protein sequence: CASSPQGRGTQPQHF. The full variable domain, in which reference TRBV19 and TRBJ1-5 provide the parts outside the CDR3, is DGGITQSPKYLFRKEGQNVTLSCEQNLNHDAMYWYRQDPGQGLRLIYYSQIVNDFQKGDIAEGYSVSREKKESFPLTVTSAQKNPTAFYLCASSPQGRGTQPQHFGDGTRLSIL.